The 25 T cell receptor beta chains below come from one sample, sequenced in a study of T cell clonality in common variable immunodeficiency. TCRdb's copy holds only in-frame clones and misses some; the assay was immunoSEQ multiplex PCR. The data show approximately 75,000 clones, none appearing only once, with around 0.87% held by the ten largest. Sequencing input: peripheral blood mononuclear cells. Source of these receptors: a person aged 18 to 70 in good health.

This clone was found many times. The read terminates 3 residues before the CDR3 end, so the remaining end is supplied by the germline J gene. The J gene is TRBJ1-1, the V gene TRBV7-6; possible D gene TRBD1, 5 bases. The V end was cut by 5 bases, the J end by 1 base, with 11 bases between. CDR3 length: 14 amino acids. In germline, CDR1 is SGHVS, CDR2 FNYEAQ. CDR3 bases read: TGTGCCAGCAGCGTCGGGACTCAGAACACTGAA. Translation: CASSVGTQNTE. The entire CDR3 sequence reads CASSVGTQNTEAFF.

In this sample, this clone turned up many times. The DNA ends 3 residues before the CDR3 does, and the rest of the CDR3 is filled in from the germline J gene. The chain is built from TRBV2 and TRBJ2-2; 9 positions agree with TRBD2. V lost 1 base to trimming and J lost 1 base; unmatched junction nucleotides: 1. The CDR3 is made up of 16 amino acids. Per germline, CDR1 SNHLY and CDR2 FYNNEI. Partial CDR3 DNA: TGTGCCAGCAGTGAAGAAGCGGGAGGGAACACCGGGGAG. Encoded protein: CASSEEAGGNTGE. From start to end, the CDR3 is CASSEEAGGNTGELFF.

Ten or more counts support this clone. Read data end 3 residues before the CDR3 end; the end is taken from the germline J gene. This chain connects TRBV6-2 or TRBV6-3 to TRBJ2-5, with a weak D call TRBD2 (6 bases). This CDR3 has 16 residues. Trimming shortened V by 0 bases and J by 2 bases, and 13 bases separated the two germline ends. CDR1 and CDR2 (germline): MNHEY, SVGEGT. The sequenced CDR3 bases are TGTGCCAGCAGTTACTCTTTATGGCTAGCGCAAGAGACC. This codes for CASSYSLWLAQET. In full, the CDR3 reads CASSYSLWLAQETQYF.

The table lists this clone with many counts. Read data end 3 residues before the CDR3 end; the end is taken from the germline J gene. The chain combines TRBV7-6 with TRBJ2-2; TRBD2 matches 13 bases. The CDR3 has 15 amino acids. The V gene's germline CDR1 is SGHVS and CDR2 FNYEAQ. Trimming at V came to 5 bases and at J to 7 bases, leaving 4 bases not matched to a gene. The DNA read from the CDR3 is TGTGCCAGCAGCAAGACTAGCGGGAGGAACGGGGAG. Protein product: CASSKTSGRNGE. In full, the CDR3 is CASSKTSGRNGELFF.

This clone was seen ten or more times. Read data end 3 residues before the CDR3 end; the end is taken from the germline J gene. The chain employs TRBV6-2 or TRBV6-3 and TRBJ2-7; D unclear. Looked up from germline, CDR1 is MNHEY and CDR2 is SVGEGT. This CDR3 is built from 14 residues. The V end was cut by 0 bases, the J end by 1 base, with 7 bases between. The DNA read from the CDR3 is TGTGCCAGCAGTTACTCGATAGGGTCCTACGAG. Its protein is CASSYSIGSYE. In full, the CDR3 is CASSYSIGSYEQYF.

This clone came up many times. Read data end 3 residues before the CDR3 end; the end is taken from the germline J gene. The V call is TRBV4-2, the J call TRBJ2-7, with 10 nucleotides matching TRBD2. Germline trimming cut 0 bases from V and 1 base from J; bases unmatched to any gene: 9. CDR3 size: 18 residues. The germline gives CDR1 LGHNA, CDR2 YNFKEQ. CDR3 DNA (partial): TGTGCCAGCAGCCAAGATCGAGGAACTAGCGGGATGTCCTACGAG. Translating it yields CASSQDRGTSGMSYE. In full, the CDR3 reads CASSQDRGTSGMSYEQYF.

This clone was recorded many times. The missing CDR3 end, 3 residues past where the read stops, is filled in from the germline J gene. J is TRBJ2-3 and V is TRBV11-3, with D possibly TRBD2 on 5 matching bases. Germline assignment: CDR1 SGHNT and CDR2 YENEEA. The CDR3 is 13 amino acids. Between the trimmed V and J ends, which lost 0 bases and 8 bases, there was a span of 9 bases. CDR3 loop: CASSLDWRATQYF. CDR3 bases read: TGTGCCAGCAGCTTAGATTGGCGGGCTACG.

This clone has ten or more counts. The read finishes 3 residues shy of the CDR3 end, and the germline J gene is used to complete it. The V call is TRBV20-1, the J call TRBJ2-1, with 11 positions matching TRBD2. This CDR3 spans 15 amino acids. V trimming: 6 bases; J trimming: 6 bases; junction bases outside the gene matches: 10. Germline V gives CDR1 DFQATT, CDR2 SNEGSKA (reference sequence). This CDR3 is CSAQSGTSGGNEQFF. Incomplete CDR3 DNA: TGCAGTGCCCAGTCCGGGACTAGCGGAGGCAATGAG.

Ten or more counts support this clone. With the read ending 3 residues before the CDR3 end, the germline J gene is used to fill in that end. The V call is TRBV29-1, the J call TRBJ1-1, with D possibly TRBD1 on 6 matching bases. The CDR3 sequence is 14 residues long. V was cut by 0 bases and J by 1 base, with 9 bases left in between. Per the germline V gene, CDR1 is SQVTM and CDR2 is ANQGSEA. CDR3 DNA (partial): TGCAGCGTTGAAGAGCCACAGGGGAACACTGAA. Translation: CSVEEPQGNTE. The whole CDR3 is CSVEEPQGNTEAFF.

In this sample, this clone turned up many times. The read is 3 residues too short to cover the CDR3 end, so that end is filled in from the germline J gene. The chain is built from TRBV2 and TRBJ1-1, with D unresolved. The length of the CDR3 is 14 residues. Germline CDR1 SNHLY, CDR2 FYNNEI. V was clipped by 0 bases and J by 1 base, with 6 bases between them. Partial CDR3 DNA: TGTGCCAGCAGTGAAGCCAGCGAGAACACTGAA. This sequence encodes CASSEASENTE. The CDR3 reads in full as CASSEASENTEAFF.

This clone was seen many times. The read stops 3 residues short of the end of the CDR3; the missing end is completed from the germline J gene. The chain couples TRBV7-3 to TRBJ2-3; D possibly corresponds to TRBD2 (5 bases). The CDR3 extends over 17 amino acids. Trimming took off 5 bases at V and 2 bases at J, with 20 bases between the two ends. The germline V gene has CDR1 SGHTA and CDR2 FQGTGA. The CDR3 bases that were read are TGTGCCAGCAGCCACGCCCAGTTCAGCGGTTACACAGATACG. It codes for CASSHAQFSGYTDT. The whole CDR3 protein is CASSHAQFSGYTDTQYF.

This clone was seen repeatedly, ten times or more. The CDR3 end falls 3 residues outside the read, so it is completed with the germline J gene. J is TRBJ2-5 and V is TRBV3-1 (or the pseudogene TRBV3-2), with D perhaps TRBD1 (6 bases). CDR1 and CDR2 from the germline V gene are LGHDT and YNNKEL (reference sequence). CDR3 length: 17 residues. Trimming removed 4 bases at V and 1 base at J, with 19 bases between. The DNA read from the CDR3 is TGTGCCAGCAGCCTCACTCTTTCACAGACAGGCCAAGAGACC. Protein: CASSLTLSQTGQET. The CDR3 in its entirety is CASSLTLSQTGQETQYF.

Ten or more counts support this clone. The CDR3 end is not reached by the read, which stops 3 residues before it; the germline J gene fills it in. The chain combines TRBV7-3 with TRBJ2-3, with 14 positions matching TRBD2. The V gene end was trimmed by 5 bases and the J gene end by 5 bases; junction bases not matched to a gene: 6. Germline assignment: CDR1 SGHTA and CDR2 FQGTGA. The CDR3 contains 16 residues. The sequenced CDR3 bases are TGTGCCAGCAGCAGACTAGCGGGAGGGCCGGAAGATACG. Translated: CASSRLAGGPEDT. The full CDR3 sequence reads CASSRLAGGPEDTQYF.

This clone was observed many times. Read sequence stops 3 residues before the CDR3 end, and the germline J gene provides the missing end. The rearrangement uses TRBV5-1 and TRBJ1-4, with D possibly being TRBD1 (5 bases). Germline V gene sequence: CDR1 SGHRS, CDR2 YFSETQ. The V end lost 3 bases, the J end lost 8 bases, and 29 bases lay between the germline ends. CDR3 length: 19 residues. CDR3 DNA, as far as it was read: TGCGCCAGCAGCTCAGGGTTTGCGCAGGGAGGAATAGTTACGGAAAAA. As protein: CASSSGFAQGGIVTEK. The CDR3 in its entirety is CASSSGFAQGGIVTEKLFF.

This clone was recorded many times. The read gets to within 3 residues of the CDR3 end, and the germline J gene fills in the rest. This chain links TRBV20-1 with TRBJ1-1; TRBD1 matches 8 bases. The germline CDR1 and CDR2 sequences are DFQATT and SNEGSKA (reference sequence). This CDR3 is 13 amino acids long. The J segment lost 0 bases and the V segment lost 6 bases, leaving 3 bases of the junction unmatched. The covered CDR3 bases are TGCAGTGCCCCGGGACAGGTGAACACTGAA. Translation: CSAPGQVNTE. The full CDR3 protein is CSAPGQVNTEAFF.

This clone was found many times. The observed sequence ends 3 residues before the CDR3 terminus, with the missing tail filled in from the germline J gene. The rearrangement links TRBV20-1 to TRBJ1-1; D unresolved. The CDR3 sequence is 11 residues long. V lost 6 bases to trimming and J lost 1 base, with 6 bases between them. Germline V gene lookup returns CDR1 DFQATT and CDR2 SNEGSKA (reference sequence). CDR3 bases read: TGCAGTGCCCTATCGAACACTGAA. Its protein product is CSALSNTE. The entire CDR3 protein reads CSALSNTEAFF.

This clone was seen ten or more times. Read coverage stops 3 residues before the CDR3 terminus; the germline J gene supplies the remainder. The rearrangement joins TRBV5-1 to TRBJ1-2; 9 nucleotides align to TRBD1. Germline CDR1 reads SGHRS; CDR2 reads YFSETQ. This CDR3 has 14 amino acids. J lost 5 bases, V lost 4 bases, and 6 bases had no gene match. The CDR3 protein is CASSLTGGEYGYTF. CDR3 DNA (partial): TGCGCCAGCAGCCTTACAGGGGGCGAATATGGC.

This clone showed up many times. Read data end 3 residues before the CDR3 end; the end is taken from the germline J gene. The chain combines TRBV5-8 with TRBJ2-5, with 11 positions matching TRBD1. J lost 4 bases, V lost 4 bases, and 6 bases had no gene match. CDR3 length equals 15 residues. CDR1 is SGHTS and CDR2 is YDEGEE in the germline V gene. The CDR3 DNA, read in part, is TGTGCCAGCAGCATCGGACAGGGGGCTTCAGAGACC. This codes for CASSIGQGASET. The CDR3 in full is CASSIGQGASETQYF.

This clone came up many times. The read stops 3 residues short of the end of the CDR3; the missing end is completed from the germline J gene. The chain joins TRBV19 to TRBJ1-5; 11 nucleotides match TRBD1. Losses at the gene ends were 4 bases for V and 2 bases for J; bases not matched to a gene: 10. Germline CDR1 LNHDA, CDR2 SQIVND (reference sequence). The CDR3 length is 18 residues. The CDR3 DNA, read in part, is TGTGCCAGTAGTAGCCGGGACAGGGGGTTATTCGGCAATCAGCCC. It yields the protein CASSSRDRGLFGNQP. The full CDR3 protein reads CASSSRDRGLFGNQPQHF.

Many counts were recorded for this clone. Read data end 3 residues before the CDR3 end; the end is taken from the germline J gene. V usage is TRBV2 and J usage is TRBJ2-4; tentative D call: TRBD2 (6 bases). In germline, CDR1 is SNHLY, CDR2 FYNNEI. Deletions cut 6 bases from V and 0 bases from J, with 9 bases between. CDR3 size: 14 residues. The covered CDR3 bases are TGTGCCAGCAGGACTAGGGTAGCCAAAAACATT. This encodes CASRTRVAKNI. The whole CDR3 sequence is CASRTRVAKNIQYF.

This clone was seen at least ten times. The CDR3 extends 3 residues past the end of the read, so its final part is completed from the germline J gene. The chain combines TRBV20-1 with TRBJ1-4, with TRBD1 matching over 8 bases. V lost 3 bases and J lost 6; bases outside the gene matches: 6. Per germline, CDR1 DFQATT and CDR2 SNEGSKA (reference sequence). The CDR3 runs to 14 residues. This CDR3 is CSARETGVDEKLFF. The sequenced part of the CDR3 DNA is TGCAGTGCTAGGGAGACAGGGGTGGATGAAAAA.

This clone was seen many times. The CDR3 DNA, read in part, is TGTGCCAGCGGGACAGGGAACTCCTATAATTCACCC. It codes for CASGTGNSYNSP. The full-length CDR3 reads as CASGTGNSYNSPLHF. The chain has TRBV2 and TRBJ1-6, with 9 bases matching TRBD1. The read ends 3 residues early relative to the CDR3; the germline J gene fills the gap. The CDR3 contains 15 residues. The junction had 2 bases not matched to a gene; V was cut back by 8 bases and J by 0 bases. Germline assignment: CDR1 SNHLY and CDR2 FYNNEI.

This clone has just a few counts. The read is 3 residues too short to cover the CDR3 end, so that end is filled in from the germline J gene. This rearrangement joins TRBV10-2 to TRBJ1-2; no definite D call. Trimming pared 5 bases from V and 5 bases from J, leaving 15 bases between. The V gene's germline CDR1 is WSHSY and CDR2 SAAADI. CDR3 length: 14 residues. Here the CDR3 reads CASSSPPGIYGYTF. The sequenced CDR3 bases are TGCGCCAGCAGTAGTCCGCCGGGGATTTATGGC.

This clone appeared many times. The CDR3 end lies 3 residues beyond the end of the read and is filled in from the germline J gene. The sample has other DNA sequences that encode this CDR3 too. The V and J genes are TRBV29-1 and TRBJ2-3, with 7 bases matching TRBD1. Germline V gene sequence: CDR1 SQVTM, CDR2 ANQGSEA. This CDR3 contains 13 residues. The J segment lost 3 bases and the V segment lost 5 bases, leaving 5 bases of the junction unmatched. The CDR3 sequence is CSVRQGGTDTQYF. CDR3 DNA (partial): TGCAGCGTTCGACAGGGTGGTACAGATACG.

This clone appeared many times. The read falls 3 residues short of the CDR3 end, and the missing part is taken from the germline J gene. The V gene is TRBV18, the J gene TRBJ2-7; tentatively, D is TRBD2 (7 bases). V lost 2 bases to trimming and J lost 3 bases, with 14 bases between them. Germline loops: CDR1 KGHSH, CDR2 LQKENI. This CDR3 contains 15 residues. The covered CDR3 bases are TGTGCCAGCTCACCAAAGGGGGGGTCGGGCTACGAG. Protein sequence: CASSPKGGSGYE. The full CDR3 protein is CASSPKGGSGYEQYF.